Listed below are T cell receptor beta chains from one sample, sequenced in a study of shared clonotypes between healthy human individuals. Assay used: immunoSEQ multiplex PCR; TCRdb lists only in-frame clones, some missing. The table has 2 million to 2.5 million clones, nearly 97% seen once. Material for sequencing was naive CD4+ T cells sorted from blood. These receptors came from a young man in good health. Each CDR3 is given with its conserved first and last residue. A D gene is named only where the DNA matches it firmly. The listing skips clone size in some rows; elsewhere it reads once, few, many or a size class.

TRBJ1-4 TRBV5-4 - - CASSLTGGGSEKLFF TGTGCCAGCAGCTTGACAGGAGGGGGGAGCGAAAAACTGTTTTTT
TRBJ1-4 TRBV7-2 - - CASSPRPGPPEKLFF TGTGCCAGCAGCCCCCGACCTGGACCCCCTGAAAAACTGTTTTTT
TRBJ2-1 TRBV5-1 - - CASSLESEQFF TGCGCCAGCAGCTTAGAGAGTGAGCAGTTCTTC
TRBJ2-2 TRBV6-5 once - CASSRGTANTGELFF TGTGCCAGCAGTCGCGGGACAGCGAACACCGGGGAGCTGTTTTTT
TRBJ2-7 TRBV5-1 - - CASSWTGTTYEQYF TGCGCCAGCAGCTGGACCGGGACAACCTACGAGCAGTACTTC
TRBJ1-2 TRBV18 - - CASSPSGSQGYTF TGTGCCAGCTCACCATCAGGGAGTCAGGGCTACACCTTC
TRBJ2-1 TRBV4-3 - - CASSQDLGTSNEQFF TGCGCCAGCAGCCAAGATCTAGGGACATCGAATGAGCAGTTCTTC
TRBJ2-1 TRBV2 - TRBD2 CASSRPLAGGQFF TGTGCCAGCAGCCGACCGTTAGCGGGGGGGCAGTTCTTC
TRBJ2-7 TRBV28 - - CASTSLHAYEQYF TGTGCCAGCACCTCACTCCATGCCTACGAGCAGTACTTC
TRBJ1-2 TRBV7-9 - - CASSPSGYGYTF TGTGCCAGCAGCCCAAGCGGCTATGGCTACACCTTC
TRBJ1-2 TRBV27 - - CASSLNRGLGYGYTF TGTGCCAGCAGTTTGAACCGGGGTCTTGGCTATGGCTACACCTTC
TRBJ2-1 TRBV5-4 - - CASSLKDEQFF TGTGCCAGCAGCTTGAAAGATGAGCAGTTCTTC
TRBJ2-7 TRBV4-1 - - CASSQGLAYEQYF TGCGCCAGCAGCCAAGGACTGGCCTACGAGCAGTACTTC
TRBJ2-1 TRBV5-6 - TRBD2 CASETSGAYNEQFF TGTGCCAGCGAGACTAGCGGTGCCTACAATGAGCAGTTCTTC
TRBJ2-7 TRBV30 - - CAWRLGGGNYEQYF TGTGCCTGGAGGTTAGGAGGGGGGAACTACGAGCAGTACTTC
TRBJ1-2 TRBV7-2 - - CASSGSVDYGYTF TGTGCCAGCAGCGGGTCGGTGGACTATGGCTACACCTTC
TRBJ1-1 TRBV30 - - CAGGPLGSAEAFF TGTGCCGGAGGACCTCTCGGATCCGCTGAAGCTTTCTTT
TRBJ1-1 TRBV30 - - CASSQLAEAFF TGTGCCTCTAGCCAACTCGCTGAAGCTTTCTTT
TRBJ2-7 TRBV19 - - CASSSGVNEQYF TGTGCCAGTAGTTCAGGGGTTAACGAGCAGTACTTC
TRBJ1-5 TRBV19 - TRBD1 CASRLTGVLHQPQHF TGTGCCAGTAGGTTGACAGGGGTGTTGCATCAGCCCCAGCATTTT